The 2 T cell receptor beta chains below come from one sample, sequenced in a study of T cell responses to AZD1222 COVID-19 vaccine. The data were produced by immunoSEQ multiplex PCR, yet TCRdb's version contains in-frame clones alone and is incomplete. Of roughly 180,000 clones listed, approximately 91% are singletons. The input for sequencing was peripheral blood, taken on day 0 of AZD1222 vaccination. The receptors shown here come from an adult in good health.

The chain links TRBV29-1 to TRBJ1-1, with D unresolved. Trimming took 4 bases from V and 0 from J, leaving 9 bases between them. The CDR3 totals 13 residues. Germline CDR1 is SQVTM and CDR2 is ANQGSEA. CDR3 sequence: CSVAQRMNTEAFF. CDR3 coding DNA: TGCAGCGTTGCGCAGCGAATGAACACTGAAGCTTTCTTT.

The chain employs TRBV30 and TRBJ1-5; 7 nucleotides line up with TRBD1. The length of the CDR3 is 14 residues. V lost 3 bases to trimming and J lost 5 bases; unmatched junction nucleotides: 7. The germline V gene encodes CDR1 GTSNPN and CDR2 SVGIG (reference sequence). CDR3 sequence: CAWRLPGQYQPQHF. The CDR3 region has the DNA TGTGCCTGGAGACTTCCGGGACAGTATCAGCCCCAGCATTTT.